This T cell receptor (beta chain) stems from a study of Graves' ophthalmopathy and Graves' hyperthyroidism. Amplified TCR beta CDR3 regions were obtained using RNA transcripts as template. The first-round RT-PCR employed HTBI primers together with the Qiagen OneStep RT-PCR kit. A multiplex PCR was then performed as the second round. One entry per CDR3 protein, called by TCRdb with MiXCR from the multiplex PCR reads. The data show more than 550,000 distinct CDR3 sequences, about two fifths seen once. This clonotype came up many times. The PBMCs used were ones drawn from over 9.5 ml of fresh peripheral blood. The CDR3 sequence is 14 residues long. Germline V gene data show CDR1 as SQVTM and CDR2 as ANQGSEA. With V trimmed by 6 bases and J by 3 bases, 9 bases remained unmatched.

The chain uses TRBV29-1 and TRBJ2-7, with 9 bases identical to TRBD1. The sequence derives from an adult man with Graves' ophthalmopathy. Sequenced: peripheral blood. CDR3 nucleotides: TGCAGCGTCCGAGAGGACAGGGGCCGCTACGAGCAGTACTTC. It specifies CSVREDRGRYEQYF.